This paragraph reports one TCR beta chain. No antigen is known for it. TCRdb keeps only in-frame clones here, not all; method: immunoSEQ multiplex PCR. The sample includes just under 65,000 clones, 90% of them seen just once. V lost 9 bases and J 4 bases, leaving 16 bases between the germline ends. CDR1 SNHLY and CDR2 FYNNEI come from the germline V gene. This CDR3 has 13 amino acids. The sample is drawn from a study of graft-versus-host responses after intestinal transplantation. Study-level results: GvH clones were identified in recipient marrow, with some first appearing in ileum or blood. Early post-transplant HvG declines tracked with peak circulating GvH clone levels.

The sequencing used unstimulated CD8+ T cells sorted from spleen or lymph node cells, collected before transplant. The genes are TRBV2 and TRBJ2-7, with D maybe TRBD1 (5 bases). This receptor was identified in a human donor who was the organ donor for an intestinal transplant. The CDR3 DNA is TGTGCCAGACGTTACGTAGGGGCTTACGAGCAGTACTTC. Translating it yields CARRYVGAYEQYF.